This T cell receptor beta chain came from a study of cytomegalovirus exposure and HLA in healthy donors. Findings and caveats of the study: Association with HLA alleles at 0.05 false discovery rate was found for some 18,000 TCR beta sequences in a later analysis. One later analysis reportedly identified an Asian-associated ancestry cluster that showed fewer N-insertions than the approximately 700-donor mean.

The V gene's germline CDR1 is PRHDT and CDR2 FYEKMQ (reference sequence). V was trimmed by 5 bases and J by 0 bases, leaving 13 bases between them. CDR3 length: 15 amino acids. Notes on this clone: Its antigen is still unknown.

The study ran its PCR with 60 Vbeta and 13 Jbeta primers. Generated by immunoSEQ multiplex PCR, the TCRdb table keeps only in-frame clones and is missing some. Altogether around 100,000 clones are present, approximately 70% being singletons, with the ten largest covering approximately 0.9%. Sequencing input: PBMCs. This TCR derives from a woman aged 30 to 39 in good health and CMV-seronegative. V and J are TRBV13 and TRBJ1-1; possibly TRBD1 for D (5 bases). The CDR3 nucleotides read TGTGCCAGCAGCCATGCGGGGGTGATGAACACTGAAGCTTTCTTT. Encoded protein: CASSHAGVMNTEAFF.